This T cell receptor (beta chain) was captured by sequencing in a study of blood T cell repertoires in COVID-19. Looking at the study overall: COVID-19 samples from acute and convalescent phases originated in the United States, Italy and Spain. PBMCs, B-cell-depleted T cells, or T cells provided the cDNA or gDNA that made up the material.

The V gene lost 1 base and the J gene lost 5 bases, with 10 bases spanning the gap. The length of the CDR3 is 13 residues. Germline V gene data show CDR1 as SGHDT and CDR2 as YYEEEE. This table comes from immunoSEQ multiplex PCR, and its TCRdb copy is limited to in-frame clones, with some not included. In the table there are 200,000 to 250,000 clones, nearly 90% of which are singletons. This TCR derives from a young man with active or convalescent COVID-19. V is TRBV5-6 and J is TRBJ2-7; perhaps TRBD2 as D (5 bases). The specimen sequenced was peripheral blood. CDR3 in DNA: TGTGCCAGCAGCTTGCGTAGAGGGAACGAGCAGTACTTC. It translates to CASSLRRGNEQYF.